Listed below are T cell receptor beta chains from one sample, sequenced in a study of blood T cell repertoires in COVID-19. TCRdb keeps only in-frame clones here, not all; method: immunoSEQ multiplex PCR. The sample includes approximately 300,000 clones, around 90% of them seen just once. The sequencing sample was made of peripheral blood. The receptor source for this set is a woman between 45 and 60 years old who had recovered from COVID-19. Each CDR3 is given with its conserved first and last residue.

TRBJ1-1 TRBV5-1 CASSLATAMNTEAFF
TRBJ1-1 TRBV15 CATSMLYTGVAFF
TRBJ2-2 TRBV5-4 CASSLGTGGNTGELFF
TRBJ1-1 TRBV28 CASSSPGGVTEAFF
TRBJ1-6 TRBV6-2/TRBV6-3 CASSYVGLNSPLHF
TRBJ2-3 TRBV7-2 CASSLVRTSGGRGTDTQYF
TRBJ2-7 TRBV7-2 CASSLQDYAYEQYF
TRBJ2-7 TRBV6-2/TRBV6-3 CASSPIGGASSYEQYF
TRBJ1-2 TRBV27 CASSLIGGLGYGYTF
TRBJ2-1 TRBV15 CATSRAQGPYNEQFF
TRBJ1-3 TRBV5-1 CASRVAGTGTGNTIYF
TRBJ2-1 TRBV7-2 CASSPVRDEQFF
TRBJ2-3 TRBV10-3 CAISVPTGGSSDTQYF
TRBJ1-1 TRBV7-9 CASSVVAVVGGAFF
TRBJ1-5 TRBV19 CASRRGDGTWVNQPQHF
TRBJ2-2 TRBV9 CASSVALGELFF
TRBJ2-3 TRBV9 CASSPTGLAGRGTDTQYF
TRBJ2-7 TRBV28 CASSLWWDSLYEQYF
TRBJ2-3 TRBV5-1 CASSWGDRGTDTQYF
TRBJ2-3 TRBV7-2 CASSFLLAATPHF
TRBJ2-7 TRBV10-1 CASKERDRGLEQYF
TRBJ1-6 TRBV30 CAFTKTGIQNSPLHF
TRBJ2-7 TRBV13 CASSSSGRAAEQYF
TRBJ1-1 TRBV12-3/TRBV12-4 CASSPRRAEAFF
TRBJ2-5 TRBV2 CASSAGLAGGFQETQYF
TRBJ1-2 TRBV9 CASSGYRGGNYGYTF
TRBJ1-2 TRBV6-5 CASTLRGTGDHGYTF
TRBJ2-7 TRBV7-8 CASSLAGQGEQYF
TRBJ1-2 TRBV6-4 CASVGLGAQINYGYTF
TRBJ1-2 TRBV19 CASISRGDTNYGYTF
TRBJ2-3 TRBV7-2 CASSLSLRTDTQYF
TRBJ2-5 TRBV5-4 CASSLAESGGTTQYF
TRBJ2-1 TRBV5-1 CASGLGGSRSYNEQFF
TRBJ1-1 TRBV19 CASGGYSGTEAFF
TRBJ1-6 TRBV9 CASSALGQAPYNSPLHF
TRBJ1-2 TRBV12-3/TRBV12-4 CASSPGQERGYTF